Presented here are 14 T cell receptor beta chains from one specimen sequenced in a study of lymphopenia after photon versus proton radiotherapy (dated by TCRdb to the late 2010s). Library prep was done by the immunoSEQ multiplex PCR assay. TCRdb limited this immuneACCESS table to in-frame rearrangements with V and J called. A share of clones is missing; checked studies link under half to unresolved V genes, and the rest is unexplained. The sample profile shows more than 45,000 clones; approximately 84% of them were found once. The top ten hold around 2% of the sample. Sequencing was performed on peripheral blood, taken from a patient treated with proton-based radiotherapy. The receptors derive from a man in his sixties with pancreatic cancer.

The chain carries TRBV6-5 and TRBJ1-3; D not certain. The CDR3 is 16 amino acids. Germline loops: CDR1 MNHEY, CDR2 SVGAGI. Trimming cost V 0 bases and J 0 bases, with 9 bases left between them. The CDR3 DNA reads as TGTGCCAGCAGTTACTCCCCCCGGGGCTCTGGAAACACCATATATTTT. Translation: CASSYSPRGSGNTIYF.

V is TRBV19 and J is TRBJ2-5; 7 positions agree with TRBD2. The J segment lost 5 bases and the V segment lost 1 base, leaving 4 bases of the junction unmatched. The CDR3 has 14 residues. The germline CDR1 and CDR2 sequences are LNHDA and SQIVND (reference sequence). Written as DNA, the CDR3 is TGTGCCAGTAGTATAGGGACTAGTCTGGAGACCCAGTACTTC. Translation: CASSIGTSLETQYF.

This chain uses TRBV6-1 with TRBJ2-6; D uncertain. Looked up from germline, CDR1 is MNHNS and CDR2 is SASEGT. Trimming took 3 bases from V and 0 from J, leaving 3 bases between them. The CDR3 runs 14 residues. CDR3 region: CASSESSGANVLTF. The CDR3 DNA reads TGTGCCAGCAGTGAGAGCTCTGGGGCCAACGTCCTGACTTTC.

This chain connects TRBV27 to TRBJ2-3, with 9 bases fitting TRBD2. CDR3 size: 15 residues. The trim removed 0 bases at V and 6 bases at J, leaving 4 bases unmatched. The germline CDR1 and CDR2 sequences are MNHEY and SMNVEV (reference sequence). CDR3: CASSLSPSGKDTQYF. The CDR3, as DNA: TGTGCCAGCAGTTTATCCCCTAGCGGGAAGGATACGCAGTATTTT.

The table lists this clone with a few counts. The CDR3 loop is CASSPPDLGSGNTIYF. The CDR3 nucleotides read TGCGCCAGCAGTCCCCCGGATTTGGGGTCTGGAAACACCATATATTTT. The rearrangement joins TRBV5-1 to TRBJ1-3; unclear D gene. V lost 5 bases and J 1 base, leaving 16 bases between the germline ends. The CDR3 loop spans 16 amino acids. Germline V CDR1 and CDR2: SGHRS, YFSETQ.

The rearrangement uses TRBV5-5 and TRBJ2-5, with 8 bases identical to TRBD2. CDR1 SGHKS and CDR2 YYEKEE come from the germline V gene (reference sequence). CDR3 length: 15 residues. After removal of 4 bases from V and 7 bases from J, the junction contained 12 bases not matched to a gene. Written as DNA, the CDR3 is TGTGCCAGCAGCCCCACTAGCGGAAACCTGGGGACCCAGTACTTC. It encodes CASSPTSGNLGTQYF.

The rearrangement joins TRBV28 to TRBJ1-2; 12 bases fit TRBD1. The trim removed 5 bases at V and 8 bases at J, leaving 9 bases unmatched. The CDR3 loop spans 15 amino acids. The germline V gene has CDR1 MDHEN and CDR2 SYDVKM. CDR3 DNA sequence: TGTGCCAGCAGTCCGGGACAGGGGGCTGTATTGGGCTACACCTTC. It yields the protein CASSPGQGAVLGYTF.

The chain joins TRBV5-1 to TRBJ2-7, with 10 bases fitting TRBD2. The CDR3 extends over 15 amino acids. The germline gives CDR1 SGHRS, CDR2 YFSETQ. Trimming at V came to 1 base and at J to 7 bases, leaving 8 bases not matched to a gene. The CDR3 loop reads CASSLFPSGSSEQYF. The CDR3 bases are TGCGCCAGCAGCTTGTTTCCTAGCGGGAGTAGTGAGCAGTACTTC.

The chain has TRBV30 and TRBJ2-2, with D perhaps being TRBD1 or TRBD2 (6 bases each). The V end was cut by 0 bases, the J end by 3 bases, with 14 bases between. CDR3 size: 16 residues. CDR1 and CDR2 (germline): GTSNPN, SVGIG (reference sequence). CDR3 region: CAWSVPTGRHTGELFF. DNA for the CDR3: TGTGCCTGGAGTGTACCCACAGGGAGGCACACCGGGGAGCTGTTTTTT.

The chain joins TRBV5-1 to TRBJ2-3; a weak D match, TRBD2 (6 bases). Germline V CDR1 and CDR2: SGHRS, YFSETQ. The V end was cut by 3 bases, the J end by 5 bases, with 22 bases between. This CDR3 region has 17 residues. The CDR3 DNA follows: TGCGCCAGCAGCTCCCCTGCCGGATTGTGGAGGGGAGATACGCAGTATTTT. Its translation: CASSSPAGLWRGDTQYF.

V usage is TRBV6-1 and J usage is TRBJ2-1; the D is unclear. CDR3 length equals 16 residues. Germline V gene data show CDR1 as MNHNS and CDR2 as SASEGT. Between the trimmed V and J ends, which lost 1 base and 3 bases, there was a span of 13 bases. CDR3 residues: CASSEDLGPLYNEQFF. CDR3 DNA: TGTGCCAGCAGTGAAGATTTAGGACCCCTCTACAATGAGCAGTTCTTC.

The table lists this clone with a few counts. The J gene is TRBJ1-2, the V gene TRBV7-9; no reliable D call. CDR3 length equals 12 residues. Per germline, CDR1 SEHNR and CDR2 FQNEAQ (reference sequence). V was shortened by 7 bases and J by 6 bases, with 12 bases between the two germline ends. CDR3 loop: CASTLGGNGYTF. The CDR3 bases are TGTGCCAGCACCCTGGGTGGAAATGGCTACACCTTC.

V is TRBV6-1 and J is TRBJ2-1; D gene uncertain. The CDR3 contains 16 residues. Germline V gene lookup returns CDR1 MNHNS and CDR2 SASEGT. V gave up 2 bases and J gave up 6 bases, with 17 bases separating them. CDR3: CASSESPSTDFNEQFF. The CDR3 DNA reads TGTGCCAGCAGTGAATCACCATCCACGGATTTCAATGAGCAGTTCTTC.

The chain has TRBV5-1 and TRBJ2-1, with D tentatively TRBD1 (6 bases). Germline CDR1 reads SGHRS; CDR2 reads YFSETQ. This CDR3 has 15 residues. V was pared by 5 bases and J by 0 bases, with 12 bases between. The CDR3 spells CASSSDSSSYNEQFF. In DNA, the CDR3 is TGCGCCAGCAGTTCGGACAGCAGCTCCTACAATGAGCAGTTCTTC. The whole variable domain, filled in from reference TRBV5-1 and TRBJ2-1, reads KAGVTQTPRYLIKTRGQQVTLSCSPISGHRSVSWYQQTPGQGLQFLFEYFSETQRNKGNFPGRFSGRQFSNSRSEMNVSTLELGDSALYLCASSSDSSSYNEQFFGPGTRLTVL.